The 14 T cell receptor beta chains below were found in one sample sequenced in a study of blood T cells in healthy people across ages. Next came a second PCR, run for about 6 to 12 cycles, which used a sample-barcoded 5' primer along with a J-beta primer mix. Each CDR3 protein is one row after TCRdb ran MiXCR on the 5' RACE reads. The sample consists of about 1.5 million distinct CDR3 sequences, under 55% of them appearing once. Sequences were obtained from blood. Receptors were obtained from a woman under 30 in good health.

The chain recombines TRBV6-6 with TRBJ1-4, with D hard to call. The germline V gene encodes CDR1 MNHNY and CDR2 SVGAGI (reference sequence). With 2 bases removed from V and 3 bases from J, the gap between germline ends came to 7 bases. The CDR3 extends over 14 amino acids. DNA for the CDR3: TGTGCCAGCAGTTACGACGGACCTAATGAAAAACTGTTTTTT. This translates into CASSYDGPNEKLFF.

The sample holds a few counts of this clonotype. The genes are TRBV4-2 and TRBJ2-1; D gene ambiguous. Germline CDR1 reads LGHNA; CDR2 reads YNFKEQ. The CDR3 runs to 17 residues. V shed 7 bases and J shed 5 bases, with 24 bases lying between them. The CDR3 region is CASNFEIAALNDNEQFF. The DNA for the CDR3 is TGTGCCAGCAACTTCGAGATCGCCGCATTGAACGACAATGAGCAGTTCTTC.

CDR3 in DNA: TGTGCCAGCAGTGGTAGCGGGGGGACAGGTTTTTATGAGCAGTTCTTC. This encodes CASSGSGGTGFYEQFF. The chain uses TRBV6-1 and TRBJ2-1, with 10 bases aligning to TRBD2. V shed 4 bases, J shed 8 bases, and the junction held 11 bases outside the gene matches. The CDR3 is made up of 16 amino acids. In germline, CDR1 is MNHNS, CDR2 SASEGT.

The chain carries TRBV3-1 and TRBJ1-6; D remains unclear. With 1 base removed from V and 8 bases from J, the gap between germline ends came to 12 bases. In germline, CDR1 is LGHDT, CDR2 YNNKEL (reference sequence). CDR3 length equals 15 residues. DNA of the CDR3: TGTGCCAGCAGCCAAGCCCCCACCGCCCATTCACCCCTCCACTTT. Translation: CASSQAPTAHSPLHF.

The CDR3 DNA is TGTGCCAGCAGCCTCCTGACAGGGGGCGGTGGCTACACCTTC. Its translation is CASSLLTGGGGYTF. V and J are TRBV3-1 and TRBJ1-2, with 10 bases fitting TRBD1. The CDR3 sequence is 14 residues long. CDR1 is LGHDT, CDR2 YNNKEL, per germline (reference sequence). The J segment lost 7 bases and the V segment lost 4 bases, leaving 6 bases of the junction unmatched. The variable domain in full, with the rest retrieved from reference TRBV3-1 and TRBJ1-2, is DTAVSQTPKYLVTQMGNDKSIKCEQNLGHDTMYWYKQDSKKFLKIMFSYNNKELIINETVPNRFSPKSPDKAHLNLHINSLELGDSAVYFCASSLLTGGGGYTFGSGTRLTVV.

This clonotype has a handful of counts. The CDR3: CSAPTVYGYTF. The CDR3 DNA reads as TGCAGCGCCCCGACAGTCTATGGCTACACCTTC. J is TRBJ1-2 and V is TRBV29-1; TRBD1 is a possible D gene (5 bases). Per the germline V gene, CDR1 is SQVTM and CDR2 is ANQGSEA. The CDR3 covers 11 residues. V was cut by 7 bases and J by 4 bases, with 10 bases left in between.

This clonotype was counted between two and nine times. This chain joins TRBV4-1 and TRBJ2-7; 9 positions match TRBD1. Per germline, CDR1 MGHRA and CDR2 YSYEKL. The trim removed 2 bases at V and 2 bases at J, leaving 4 bases unmatched. The CDR3 contains 15 residues. The CDR3: CASSQPGQGTYEQYF. CDR3 nucleotides: TGCGCCAGCAGCCAACCGGGACAGGGAACCTACGAGCAGTACTTC.

The genes are TRBV7-9 and TRBJ2-7; D gene uncertain. This CDR3 is 13 amino acids long. From germline, CDR1 is SEHNR and CDR2 FQNEAQ (reference sequence). V was shortened by 5 bases and J by 0 bases, with 8 bases between the two germline ends. The CDR3 DNA sequence: TGTGCCAGCAGCGCTGATCCCTCCTACGAGCAGTACTTC. It yields the protein CASSADPSYEQYF.

This chain connects TRBV6-5 to TRBJ2-2; D is uncertain. The CDR3 loop spans 13 amino acids. Germline values: CDR1 MNHEY, CDR2 SVGAGI. Deletions cut 4 bases from V and 1 base from J, with 4 bases between. The CDR3 reads CASSSGNTGELFF. Here the CDR3 DNA reads TGTGCCAGCAGTTCGGGGAACACCGGGGAGCTGTTTTTT.

This clonotype was picked up a small number of times. This chain connects TRBV27 to TRBJ1-2; D remains ambiguous. CDR3 length: 13 amino acids. Trimming took 8 bases from V and 8 from J, leaving 18 bases between them. Germline-derived CDR1 and CDR2 are MNHEY and SMNVEV (reference sequence). The CDR3 sequence is CASGTEGWKGYTF. CDR3 nucleotide sequence: TGTGCCAGCGGAACCGAGGGATGGAAAGGCTACACCTTC.

Details on this clonotype: This may be a read error: a much more frequent sequence differs by one nucleotide. This sequence joins TRBV20-1 and TRBJ2-5; maybe TRBD2 (6 bases). V was pared by 3 bases and J by 11 bases, with 22 bases between. Germline V lookup: CDR1 DFQATT, CDR2 SNEGSKA (reference sequence). This CDR3 is 14 amino acids long. In nucleotides, the CDR3 is TGCAGTGCTAGCCGGGAGTCTCAATTCAATGAGCAGTACTTC. Translated, it gives CSASRESQFNEQYF.

Concerning this clonotype itself: A single base separates this from a much larger clone, so it may be a read error. This chain joins TRBV20-1 and TRBJ1-6; D gene ambiguous. CDR1 and CDR2 from the germline V gene are DFQATT and SNEGSKA (reference sequence). The germline V and J ends were trimmed by 1 base and 6 bases, with 13 bases remaining between them. The CDR3 covers 15 residues. CDR3 nucleotides: TGCAGTGCTAGAGCCCGGGCAGGTTTTAATTCACCCCTCCACTTT. Translating it yields CSARARAGFNSPLHF.

This clonotype turned up a few times. The chain has TRBV12-3 or TRBV12-4 and TRBJ1-4, with a weak D call TRBD1 (5 bases). The ends were cut back, 5 bases at V and 6 bases at J, with 13 bases in the middle. The CDR3 has 14 amino acids. The CDR3: CASSLWGGDEKLFF. The CDR3 region has the DNA TGTGCCAGCAGTCTTTGGGGAGGGGATGAAAAACTGTTTTTT.

As for this clonotype: A clone one base away is much larger, so this may be a read error. The chain employs TRBV10-3 and TRBJ2-7; 8 bases match TRBD2. The length of the CDR3 is 15 residues. Germline assignment: CDR1 ENHRY and CDR2 SYGVKD. V was clipped by 0 bases and J by 7 bases; unmatched bases: 8. The CDR3 region has the DNA TGTGCCATCAGTGAGTCCGGGACTAGGGAGGATGAGCAGTACTTC. Amino acids: CAISESGTREDEQYF.